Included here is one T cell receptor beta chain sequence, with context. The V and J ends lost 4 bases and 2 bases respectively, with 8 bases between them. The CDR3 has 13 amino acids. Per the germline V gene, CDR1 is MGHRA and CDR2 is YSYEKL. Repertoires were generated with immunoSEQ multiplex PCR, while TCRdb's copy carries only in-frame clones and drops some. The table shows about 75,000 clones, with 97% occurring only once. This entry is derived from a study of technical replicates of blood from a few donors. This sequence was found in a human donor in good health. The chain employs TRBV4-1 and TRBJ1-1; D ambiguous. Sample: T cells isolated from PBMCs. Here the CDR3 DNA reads TGCGCCAGCAGCCCCCGCGGAAACACTGAAGCTTTCTTT. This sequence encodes CASSPRGNTEAFF.